This TCR beta chain was sequenced in a study of blood T cell repertoires in COVID-19. Study in general: Sites in the United States, Italy and Spain provided acute and convalescent COVID-19 samples. T cells, B-cell-depleted T cells, or PBMCs provided the cDNA or gDNA that served as material.

The germline V gene has CDR1 ENHRY and CDR2 SYGVKD. The CDR3 totals 15 residues. The V gene lost 0 bases and the J gene lost 1 base, with 9 bases spanning the gap. Original data processing: Reference gene primers were amplified, and this amplification served to estimate nucleated cell counts. The protocol was immunoSEQ multiplex PCR, while the TCRdb copy is restricted to in-frame clones and leaves out a portion. Clone size and V and J calls were adopted from that table, with D and trimming inferred from the DNA. The sample has nearly 90,000 clones, around 72% seen once. The genes are TRBV10-3 and TRBJ1-1; possibly TRBD1 for D (6 bases). This receptor was taken from an elderly woman with acute or convalescent COVID-19. The specimen sequenced was peripheral blood. The CDR3 sequence: CAISESARGNTEAFF. Written as DNA, the CDR3 is TGTGCCATCAGTGAGTCAGCCAGGGGGAACACTGAAGCTTTCTTT.